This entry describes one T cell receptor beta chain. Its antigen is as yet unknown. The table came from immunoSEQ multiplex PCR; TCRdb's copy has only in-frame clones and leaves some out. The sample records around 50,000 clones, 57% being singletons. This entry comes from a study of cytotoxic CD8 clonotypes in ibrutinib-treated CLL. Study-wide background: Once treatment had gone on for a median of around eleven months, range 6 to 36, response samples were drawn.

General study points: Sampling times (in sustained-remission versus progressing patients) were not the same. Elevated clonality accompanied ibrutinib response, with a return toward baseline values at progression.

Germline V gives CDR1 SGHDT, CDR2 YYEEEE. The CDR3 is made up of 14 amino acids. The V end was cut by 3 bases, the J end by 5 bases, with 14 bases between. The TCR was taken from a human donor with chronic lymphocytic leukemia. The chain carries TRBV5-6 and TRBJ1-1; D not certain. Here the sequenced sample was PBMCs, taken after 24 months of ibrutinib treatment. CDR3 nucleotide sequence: TGTGCCAGCAGCTACTCAGGACGGGAAACTGAAGCTTTCTTT. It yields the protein CASSYSGRETEAFF.